The source of this T cell receptor (beta chain) is a study of beta chain features in type 1 diabetes. Study findings and constraints: There was a moderate but significant shortening of TCRB CDR3s in all four CD4+ subsets of Type 1 diabetes patients.

This CDR3 contains 15 residues. Trimming cost V 0 bases and J 8 bases; bases outside gene matches: 4. CDR1 SGHRS and CDR2 YFSETQ come from the germline V gene. This clone was seen a few times. Its antigen is unknown. Sequenced material consisted of expressed TCRB transcripts (all of the isolated RNA was reverse transcribed). Sequenced by immunoSEQ multiplex PCR; TCRdb stores in-frame clones only, minus some. The data hold more than 300,000 clones, with approximately 9.7% observed a single time. J is TRBJ2-1 and V is TRBV5-1; TRBD2 aligns across 11 bases. Sequenced sample: central memory CD4+ T cells from blood. This receptor was obtained from a man aged 25-45 years with type 1 diabetes. The CDR3 loop is CASSLDSGGADEQFF. The CDR3 nucleotides are TGCGCCAGCAGCTTGGATAGCGGGGGGGCCGATGAGCAGTTCTTC.